This TCR beta chain comes out of a study of OX40 agonist ivuxolimab in advanced cancers. As for the study in general: Two cutaneous melanoma patients and one hepatocellular carcinoma patient, three in all, had partial responses.

Only in-frame clones appear in the TCRdb table, and some are missing; sequencing was by immunoSEQ multiplex PCR. Of 70,000 to 75,000 clones in the sample, around four fifths were seen once. Germline V gene sequence: CDR1 GTSNPN, CDR2 SVGIG (reference sequence). V gave up 0 bases and J gave up 6 bases, with 8 bases separating them. This CDR3 is 13 amino acids long. About this clone itself: Its antigen is as yet unknown.

General study findings and limits: CD8+ T cells were the subset that, on average, had more expanded clones than CD4+.

The source was CD4+ or CD8+ T cells sorted from blood, collected in a trial of the OX40 agonist ivuxolimab. The gene calls are TRBV30 and TRBJ2-2; D is undetermined. The clonotype comes from an adult with an advanced solid tumor such as melanoma, head and neck, liver or kidney cancer. The CDR3 sequence is CAWSVLGSGELFF. CDR3 DNA sequence: TGTGCCTGGAGTGTACTCGGCTCCGGGGAGCTGTTTTTT.